The rows below give T cell receptor beta chains drawn from one sample of a study of T cells in Graves' hyperthyroidism and ophthalmopathy. Using its own MiXCR run on the multiplex PCR reads, TCRdb lists one record per CDR3 protein. The sample lists 350,000 to 500,000 distinct CDR3 sequences, roughly 15% seen once, with 5% to 6.5% in the top ten. Material for sequencing was blood. The origin of the receptors is a woman under 30 with Graves' hyperthyroidism. The CDR3 runs from the conserved cysteine through the conserved F or W. The order of the fields is V gene, clone size, CDR3 length, J gene, D gene, CDR3 protein, CDR3 DNA. The D gene is left open where the match is weak. Rows give clone size only sometimes, using once, few, many, or a class for an expanded clone.

>TRBV27|many|16|TRBJ2-2|.
CASSVALELDTGELFF
TGTGCCAGCAGTGTGGCCCTAGAGTTGGACACCGGGGAGCTGTTTTTT
>TRBV19|few|15|TRBJ2-7|TRBD2
CASSKTSGSSYEQHF
TGTGCCAGTAGTAAGACTAGCGGGAGCTCCTACGAGCAGCACTTC
>TRBV10-3|many|15|TRBJ2-5|.
CAISRGDTNQETQYF
TGTGCCATCAGCCGCGGGGACACGAACCAAGAGACCCAGTACTTC
>TRBV10-3|many|13|TRBJ2-7|.
CAISRDRPYEQYF
TGTGCCATCAGCCGGGACCGACCCTACGAGCAGTACTTC
>TRBV9|many|13|TRBJ1-6|TRBD1
CASSAGTGAPLHF
TGTGCCAGCAGCGCCGGGACAGGGGCTCCCCTCCACTTT
>TRBV20-1|many|14|TRBJ2-3|TRBD2
CSASKTSSTDTQYF
TGCAGTGCTTCCAAGACTAGCAGTACAGATACGCAGTATTTT
>TRBV18|once|17|TRBJ2-7|TRBD2
CASSSWTSGRGGYEQYF
TGTGCCAGCTCATCGTGGACTAGCGGGAGAGGGGGCTACGAGCAGTACTTC
>TRBV18|many|12|TRBJ2-2|.
CASSPNTGELFF
TGTGCCAGCTCACCGAACACCGGGGAGCTGTTTTTT
>TRBV6-1|few|15|TRBJ2-6|TRBD1
CARGDRRSGANVLTF
TGTGCCAGAGGGGACAGACGCTCTGGGGCCAACGTCCTGACTTTC
>TRBV7-2|many|15|TRBJ2-7|.
CASSLEVGRGHEQYF
TGTGCCAGCAGCTTAGAGGTTGGGAGAGGCCACGAGCAGTACTTC
>TRBV4-2|few|16|TRBJ2-3|TRBD2
CASSIGLAGGTDTQYF
TGTGCCAGCAGCATCGGACTAGCGGGAGGTACAGATACGCAGTATTTT
>TRBV10-3|.|13|TRBJ1-5|.
CAISGDGDQPQHF
TGTGCCATCAGCGGAGACGGGGATCAGCCCCAGCATTTT
>TRBV20-1|few|17|TRBJ2-1|TRBD2
CSANPYRGSGLYNEQFF
TGCAGTGCGAACCCCTACCGGGGTAGCGGGCTCTACAATGAGCAGTTCTTC
>TRBV7-9|.|14|TRBJ2-7|.
CAISLDGGAYEQYF
TGTGCCATCAGCTTAGATGGGGGGGCGTACGAGCAGTACTTC
>TRBV10-3|.|16|TRBJ2-7|TRBD2
CAISEPDPGLVYEQYF
TGTGCCATCAGTGAGCCCGACCCGGGACTAGTCTACGAGCAGTACTTC
>TRBV10-1|many|15|TRBJ2-3|TRBD2
CASSQDGTRFDTQYF
TGCGCCAGCAGCCAGGACGGGACTAGATTTGATACGCAGTATTTT
>TRBV3-1|many|13|TRBJ1-5|.
CASSQDGQQPQHF
TGTGCCAGCAGCCAAGATGGCCAGCAGCCCCAGCATTTT
>TRBV10-1|many|16|TRBJ2-7|TRBD2
CASSESGKAGTYEQYF
TGCGCCAGCAGTGAGTCGGGGAAAGCGGGGACCTACGAGCAGTACTTC
>TRBV5-1|many|14|TRBJ2-7|.
CASSLDSRSYEQYF
TGCGCCAGCAGCTTGGACTCCAGATCCTACGAGCAGTACTTC
>TRBV20-1|.|14|TRBJ2-1|.
CSARQGGAGNEQFF
TGCAGTGCTAGGCAAGGGGGCGCGGGAAATGAGCAGTTCTTC
>TRBV27|many|14|TRBJ2-7|.
CASSYRGQTSQRYF
TGTGCCAGCAGTTACCGGGGCCAAACATCCCAGCGGTACTTC
>TRBV27|many|16|TRBJ2-1|TRBD1
CASSALYRGLNNEQFF
TGTGCCAGCAGTGCCTTATACAGGGGGCTCAACAATGAGCAGTTCTTC
>TRBV28|many|13|TRBJ1-1|.
CASSFWQNTEAFF
TGTGCCAGCAGTTTCTGGCAGAACACTGAAGCTTTCTTT
>TRBV18|few|15|TRBJ1-1|TRBD1
CASSPLTGVNTEALF
TGTGCCAGCTCACCCTTGACAGGGGTAAACACTGAAGCTCTCTTT
>TRBV27|many|12|TRBJ2-3|.
CASGPFTDTQYF
TGTGCCAGCGGACCTTTCACAGATACGCAGTATTTT
>TRBV19|many|20|TRBJ1-2|TRBD1
CASSIKTTHEPGQMVYGYTF
TGTGCCAGTAGTATAAAAACAACACACGAACCGGGACAGATGGTCTATGGCTACACCTTC
>TRBV6-2/TRBV6-3|many|14|TRBJ2-7|.
CASIGWEPSYEQYF
TGTGCCAGCATCGGATGGGAACCCTCCTACGAGCAGTACTTC
>TRBV20-1|few|12|TRBJ2-7|.
CSAREEGYEQYF
TGCAGTGCTAGAGAGGAAGGGTACGAGCAGTACTTC
>TRBV27|many|14|TRBJ2-2|.
CASSPIGVFGELFF
TGTGCCAGCAGTCCGATAGGGGTGTTCGGGGAGCTGTTTTTT
>TRBV2|many|15|TRBJ1-6|.
CASTVGSSRNSPLHF
TGTGCCAGCACAGTGGGGAGCTCTAGGAATTCACCCCTCCACTTT
>TRBV12-3/TRBV12-4|.|16|TRBJ1-3|TRBD1
CASSSQTGGRGNTIYF
TGTGCCAGCAGCTCCCAGACAGGGGGGAGAGGAAACACCATATATTTT
>TRBV19|.|15|TRBJ2-1|TRBD2
CASSIRRESYNEQFF
TGTGCCAGTAGTATTCGGCGGGAGTCTTACAATGAGCAGTTCTTC
>TRBV12-3/TRBV12-4|many|16|TRBJ2-5|TRBD2
CASSDIGRAGEETQYF
TGTGCCAGCAGTGACATCGGGCGGGCGGGGGAAGAGACCCAGTACTTC
>TRBV10-3|many|14|TRBJ1-1|TRBD1
CAITADRANTEAFF
TGTGCCATCACTGCGGACAGGGCGAACACTGAAGCTTTCTTT
>TRBV20-1|.|12|TRBJ2-7|TRBD2
CGVVGGPYEQYF
TGCGGGGTAGTGGGAGGGCCGTACGAGCAGTACTTC
>TRBV19|many|16|TRBJ2-3|.
CASSINVLGATDTQYF
TGTGCCAGTAGTATTAATGTGCTGGGCGCCACAGATACGCAGTATTTT
>TRBV20-1|many|12|TRBJ1-5|.
CSAARRSQPQHF
TGCAGTGCAGCTCGCCGAAGTCAGCCCCAGCATTTT
>TRBV29-1|.|12|TRBJ1-4|.
CSVATDNEKLFF
TGCAGCGTTGCGACTGATAATGAAAAACTGTTTTTT